This passage covers 32 T cell receptor beta chains from one sample sequenced in a study of blood T cell repertoires in COVID-19. The table came from immunoSEQ multiplex PCR; TCRdb's copy has only in-frame clones and leaves some out. The table has approximately 480,000 clones, 75% to 90% seen once. The specimen sequenced was peripheral blood. These receptors came from a young man with COVID-19, enrolled during active disease.

The gene calls are TRBV10-2 and TRBJ2-7, with 10 bases aligning to TRBD2. This CDR3 is 17 amino acids long. After removal of 3 bases from V and 2 bases from J, the junction contained 10 bases not matched to a gene. The germline gives CDR1 WSHSY, CDR2 SAAADI. In DNA form, the CDR3 reads TGCGCCAGCAGTGAAGATACTAGCGGGATTTCCACCTACGAGCAGTACTTC. It yields the protein CASSEDTSGISTYEQYF.

The rearrangement uses TRBV15 and TRBJ1-1; no definite D call. Trimming took off 0 bases at V and 1 base at J, with 9 bases between the two ends. Per germline, CDR1 LNHNV and CDR2 YYDKDF (reference sequence). The CDR3 extends over 15 amino acids. CDR3 in amino acids: CATSRDKIGNTEAFF. Here the CDR3 DNA reads TGTGCCACCAGCAGAGATAAAATCGGGAACACTGAAGCTTTCTTT. The entire variable domain, with the rest obtained from reference TRBV15 and TRBJ1-1, is as follows: DAMVIQNPRYQVTQFGKPVTLSCSQTLNHNVMYWYQQKSSQAPKLLFHYYDKDFNNEADTPDNFQSRRPNTSFCFLDIRSPGLGDTAMYLCATSRDKIGNTEAFFGQGTRLTVV.

CDR3 nucleotide sequence: TGTGCCAGCAGCTCTGCAGCAGGGAACTACGAGCAGTACTTC. This translates into CASSSAAGNYEQYF. This chain joins TRBV7-3 and TRBJ2-7; tentative D call: TRBD1 (5 bases). V was shortened by 4 bases and J by 3 bases, with 13 bases between the two germline ends. Germline V CDR1 and CDR2: SGHTA, FQGTGA. This CDR3 spans 14 amino acids.

The chain uses TRBV3-1 (or the pseudogene TRBV3-2) and TRBJ2-1, with a possible D match to TRBD2 (5 bases). The ends were cut back, 0 bases at V and 8 bases at J, with 5 bases in the middle. The CDR3 extends over 12 amino acids. Germline-derived CDR1 and CDR2 are LGHDT and YNNKEL (reference sequence). The CDR3 sequence: CASSQEGDEQFF. Here the CDR3 DNA reads TGTGCCAGCAGCCAAGAGGGAGATGAGCAGTTCTTC.

This chain uses TRBV3-1 (or the pseudogene TRBV3-2) with TRBJ2-6; 7 nucleotides match TRBD2. Trimming took 6 bases from V and 2 from J; bases not matched to a gene: 4. Germline CDR1 reads LGHDT; CDR2 reads YNNKEL (reference sequence). The CDR3 contains 15 residues. CDR3 DNA sequence: TGTGCCAGCAGAGCGGCGGGGGCTGGGGCCAACGTCCTGACTTTC. Protein sequence: CASRAAGAGANVLTF.

The chain combines TRBV29-1 with TRBJ1-1; D unresolved. This CDR3 contains 13 residues. Germline CDR1 SQVTM, CDR2 ANQGSEA. Deletions cut 5 bases from V and 0 bases from J, with 10 bases between. CDR3 amino acids: CSVRLSMNTEAFF. Here the CDR3 DNA reads TGCAGCGTTCGATTGAGCATGAACACTGAAGCTTTCTTT.

The chain joins TRBV14 to TRBJ1-2, with D possibly being TRBD1 (6 bases). The germline gives CDR1 SGHDN, CDR2 FVKESK. The V end lost 0 bases, the J end lost 6 bases, and 20 bases lay between the germline ends. The CDR3 contains 17 residues. Here the CDR3 reads CASSQDWGSGGGHGYTF. CDR3 sequence (DNA): TGTGCCAGCAGCCAAGATTGGGGAAGCGGCGGGGGGCATGGCTACACCTTC.

This sequence joins TRBV30 and TRBJ2-2; D remains ambiguous. The V gene's germline CDR1 is GTSNPN and CDR2 SVGIG (reference sequence). The CDR3 has 16 residues. Trimming removed 1 base from V and 1 base from J, with 13 bases in between. CDR3 region: CAWSGRLNLNTGELFF. The CDR3 DNA reads TGTGCCTGGAGTGGGCGGCTTAACCTGAACACCGGGGAGCTGTTTTTT.

The chain recombines TRBV7-2 with TRBJ2-3, with D maybe TRBD1 (5 bases). Germline V lookup: CDR1 SGHTA, CDR2 FQGNSA. The CDR3 loop spans 15 amino acids. Trimming removed 3 bases from V and 0 bases from J, with 10 bases in between. Written as DNA, the CDR3 is TGTGCCAGCAGCTTTAGGGGTCGTAGCACAGATACGCAGTATTTT. Its protein product is CASSFRGRSTDTQYF. The full variable domain, completed using reference TRBV7-2 and TRBJ2-3, is GAGVSQSPSNKVTEKGKDVELRCDPISGHTALYWYRQSLGQGLEFLIYFQGNSAPDKSGLPSDRFSAERTGGSVSTLTIQRTQQEDSAVYLCASSFRGRSTDTQYFGPGTRLTVL.

The chain has TRBV7-9 and TRBJ2-1; unclear D gene. The CDR3 has 12 amino acids. Looked up from germline, CDR1 is SEHNR and CDR2 is FQNEAQ (reference sequence). Trimming pared 1 base from V and 9 bases from J, leaving 7 bases between. Here the CDR3 DNA reads TGTGCCAGCAGCTTAGATCAGGCTGAGCAGTTCTTC. This sequence encodes CASSLDQAEQFF.

The J gene is TRBJ2-1, the V gene TRBV10-1; 14 bases align to TRBD2. Germline CDR1 and CDR2: WNHNN and SYGVQD (reference sequence). J was trimmed by 4 bases and V by 2 bases; bases with no gene match: 4. This CDR3 is 17 amino acids long. CDR3 in amino acids: CASSERTSGGKYNEQFF. The CDR3 DNA reads TGCGCCAGCAGTGAGCGGACTAGCGGGGGGAAATACAATGAGCAGTTCTTC.

The rearrangement uses TRBV9 and TRBJ2-3; 7 nucleotides line up with TRBD1. CDR3 length: 16 amino acids. The V gene end was trimmed by 3 bases and the J gene end by 6 bases; junction bases not matched to a gene: 13. CDR1 is SGDLS and CDR2 is YYNGEE in the germline V gene. CDR3 region: CASSARQGSWGDTQYF. The CDR3 bases are TGTGCCAGCAGCGCCCGACAGGGATCGTGGGGCGATACGCAGTATTTT.

The J gene is TRBJ1-5, the V gene TRBV2, with D possibly matching TRBD1 (5 bases). Germline V CDR1 and CDR2: SNHLY, FYNNEI. The CDR3 has 13 residues. V lost 8 bases, J lost 3 bases, and 11 bases lay in between. The CDR3 here is CASGKGNNQPQHF. The DNA of the CDR3 is TGTGCCAGCGGGAAGGGGAACAATCAGCCCCAGCATTTT. Full variable domain (missing parts from reference TRBV2 and TRBJ1-5): EPEVTQTPSHQVTQMGQEVILRCVPISNHLYFYWYRQILGQKVEFLVSFYNNEISEKSEIFDDQFSVERPDGSNFTLKIRSTKLEDSAMYFCASGKGNNQPQHFGDGTRLSIL.

The V gene is TRBV28, the J gene TRBJ2-3, with 11 bases fitting TRBD2. CDR1 is MDHEN, CDR2 SYDVKM, per germline. CDR3 size: 18 residues. The trim removed 7 bases at V and 6 bases at J, leaving 18 bases unmatched. CDR3 in DNA: TGTGCCAGCACCGTGGGACTAGCGGCACCCGCTAGGGTGGATACGCAGTATTTT. Translated, it gives CASTVGLAAPARVDTQYF.

In DNA form, the CDR3 reads TGTGCCAGCAGCTTAGATCGGGGCGGGAGGGGACATACGCAGTATTTT. Residues: CASSLDRGGRGHTQYF. The V and J genes are TRBV11-2 and TRBJ2-3, with 9 bases that match TRBD2. From germline, CDR1 is SGHAT and CDR2 FQNNGV. V lost 0 bases to trimming and J lost 7 bases; unmatched junction nucleotides: 8. The CDR3 contains 16 residues.

The chain has TRBV15 and TRBJ1-4, with D uncertain. The CDR3 is made up of 13 amino acids. The germline CDR1 and CDR2 sequences are LNHNV and YYDKDF (reference sequence). V was shortened by 5 bases and J by 14 bases, with 18 bases between the two germline ends. The CDR3 sequence: CATSGIQYTRLFF. The CDR3 coding sequence is TGTGCCACCAGCGGTATACAGTACACTAGGCTGTTTTTT.

V usage is TRBV10-3 and J usage is TRBJ1-1, with D possibly TRBD1 on 5 matching bases. The CDR3 is made up of 15 amino acids. Germline CDR1 reads ENHRY; CDR2 reads SYGVKD. Trimming cost V 6 bases and J 0 bases, with 14 bases left between them. The CDR3 loop is CAIRTGGTVNTEAFF. The CDR3 DNA reads TGTGCCATCAGGACCGGAGGGACGGTGAACACTGAAGCTTTCTTT.

The rearrangement links TRBV28 to TRBJ2-3, with unresolved D. The germline CDR1 and CDR2 sequences are MDHEN and SYDVKM. There are 14 residues in the CDR3. DNA for the CDR3: TGTGCGGCAGGAAGCCCTGGCCCCACAGATACGCAGTATTTT. It codes for CAAGSPGPTDTQYF.

This clone showed up just once. CDR3 bases: TGTGCCAGCGCTGGGGGCCGCTTCTACGAGCAGTACTTC. Amino acids: CASAGGRFYEQYF. The V gene is TRBV11-3, the J gene TRBJ2-7; D perhaps matches TRBD1 (6 bases). This CDR3 has 13 amino acids. Germline V CDR1 and CDR2: SGHNT, YENEEA. V dropped 8 bases and J dropped 3 bases, with 14 bases sitting between them.

The sample holds one count of this clone. The chain joins TRBV27 to TRBJ1-6; D not resolved. Trimming took off 6 bases at V and 6 bases at J, with 12 bases between the two ends. Per germline, CDR1 MNHEY and CDR2 SMNVEV (reference sequence). This CDR3 contains 14 residues. This CDR3 is CASRAGRGNSPLHF. CDR3 DNA sequence: TGTGCCAGCAGAGCCGGACGGGGTAATTCACCCCTCCACTTT.

CDR3 sequence reads: CASSSGTSGGNTDTQYF. CDR3 DNA sequence: TGTGCCAGCAGTAGCGGGACTAGCGGGGGGAACACAGATACGCAGTATTTT. The chain carries TRBV11-2 and TRBJ2-3; 15 bases map to TRBD2. Trimming removed 6 bases from V and 2 bases from J; junction bases left unmatched: 6. The germline V gene encodes CDR1 SGHAT and CDR2 FQNNGV. The CDR3 sequence is 17 residues long.

This chain links TRBV5-8 with TRBJ1-4, with 9 nucleotides matching TRBD1. There are 16 residues in the CDR3. V lost 1 base and J lost 3; bases outside the gene matches: 4. Germline V gene sequence: CDR1 SGHTS, CDR2 YDEGEE. Here the CDR3 DNA reads TGTGCCAGCAGCTTGTGGACAGGGGCGGCTAATGAAAAACTGTTTTTT. It translates to CASSLWTGAANEKLFF.

This chain joins TRBV4-2 and TRBJ1-2, with a possible D match to TRBD1 (6 bases). V shed 0 bases and J shed 4 bases, with 12 bases lying between them. The germline gives CDR1 LGHNA, CDR2 YNFKEQ. The length of the CDR3 is 15 residues. CDR3 protein: CASSQDGGGTYGYTF. The DNA for the CDR3 is TGTGCCAGCAGCCAAGATGGGGGGGGCACCTATGGCTACACCTTC.

The CDR3 nucleotides are TGCGCCAGCAGCCTGTTGACAGACTCCTACGAGCAGTACTTC. Residues: CASSLLTDSYEQYF. The chain combines TRBV5-1 with TRBJ2-7; the D gene is possibly TRBD1 (5 bases). The CDR3 length is 14 residues. CDR1 and CDR2 (germline): SGHRS, YFSETQ. Trimming removed 4 bases from V and 0 bases from J, with 11 bases in between.

The chain recombines TRBV19 with TRBJ2-7, with 9 bases identical to TRBD1. V lost 5 bases to trimming and J lost 5 bases; unmatched junction nucleotides: 4. Germline CDR1 reads LNHDA; CDR2 reads SQIVND (reference sequence). The CDR3 runs 13 residues. The CDR3 spells CASSAGQGNEQYF. The CDR3 DNA reads as TGTGCCAGTAGTGCGGGACAGGGTAACGAGCAGTACTTC.

V gene TRBV15 combines with J gene TRBJ1-6, with 8 nucleotides matching TRBD1. The germline CDR1 and CDR2 sequences are LNHNV and YYDKDF (reference sequence). This CDR3 is 14 amino acids long. V was clipped by 2 bases and J by 14 bases; unmatched bases: 8. The CDR3 is CATSRKGQDPSLHF. Written as DNA, the CDR3 is TGTGCCACCAGCAGAAAGGGACAGGACCCATCCCTCCACTTT.

V usage is TRBV7-9 and J usage is TRBJ2-5, with 11 bases aligning to TRBD2. The length of the CDR3 is 15 residues. V trimming: 2 bases; J trimming: 3 bases; junction bases outside the gene matches: 2. Germline V gene sequence: CDR1 SEHNR, CDR2 FQNEAQ (reference sequence). In DNA form, the CDR3 reads TGTGCCAGCAGCTTATCACTAGCGGGGGAAGAGACCCAGTACTTC. Translated: CASSLSLAGEETQYF. Together with reference TRBV7-9 and TRBJ2-5, the CDR3 gives the full variable domain: DTGVSQNPRHKITKRGQNVTFRCDPISEHNRLYWYRQTLGQGPEFLTYFQNEAQLEKSRLLSDRFSAERPKGSFSTLEIQRTEQGDSAMYLCASSLSLAGEETQYFGPGTRLLVL.

In this sample, this clone turned up once. The gene calls are TRBV3-1 (or the pseudogene TRBV3-2) and TRBJ2-4; 8 bases fit TRBD2. The trim removed 0 bases at V and 0 bases at J, leaving 16 bases unmatched. CDR1 and CDR2 from the germline V gene are LGHDT and YNNKEL (reference sequence). The CDR3 covers 21 residues. The CDR3 bases are TGTGCCAGCAGCCAAGAAACTCGGCCAGCGGGGGAGCAACTAGCCAAAAACATTCAGTACTTC. This codes for CASSQETRPAGEQLAKNIQYF.

This clone appeared a single time. V usage is TRBV15 and J usage is TRBJ2-1; tentatively, D is TRBD2 (6 bases). Germline CDR1 and CDR2: LNHNV and YYDKDF (reference sequence). V lost 5 bases and J lost 5, with 13 bases in between. The CDR3 runs 14 residues. The CDR3 DNA is TGTGCCACCAGCCGGGACTCTACGAACAATGAGCAGTTCTTC. Translating it yields CATSRDSTNNEQFF.

This chain links TRBV4-1 with TRBJ2-1; 7 bases fit TRBD1. CDR1 is MGHRA and CDR2 is YSYEKL in the germline V gene. The V and J ends lost 3 bases and 7 bases, in that order; junction bases with no gene match: 9. The CDR3 runs to 15 residues. This chain's CDR3 is CASSHAGTAWNEQFF. CDR3 DNA sequence: TGCGCCAGCAGCCACGCCGGGACAGCTTGGAATGAGCAGTTCTTC.

In its sample, this clone was seen once. The chain joins TRBV5-1 to TRBJ2-1; TRBD1 is a possible D gene (6 bases). The CDR3 extends over 16 amino acids. CDR1 is SGHRS and CDR2 is YFSETQ in the germline V gene. Trimming took off 5 bases at V and 0 bases at J, with 15 bases between the two ends. CDR3 sequence reads: CASSFAPRGSYNEQFF. The CDR3 DNA is TGCGCCAGCAGTTTCGCGCCCAGGGGCTCCTACAATGAGCAGTTCTTC. Drawing the rest from reference TRBV5-1 and TRBJ2-1, the complete variable domain is KAGVTQTPRYLIKTRGQQVTLSCSPISGHRSVSWYQQTPGQGLQFLFEYFSETQRNKGNFPGRFSGRQFSNSRSEMNVSTLELGDSALYLCASSFAPRGSYNEQFFGPGTRLTVL.

V gene TRBV6-5 combines with J gene TRBJ2-5; maybe TRBD2 (6 bases). The CDR3 length is 13 residues. From germline, CDR1 is MNHEY and CDR2 SVGAGI. The V gene lost 10 bases and the J gene lost 0 bases, with 12 bases spanning the gap. This chain's CDR3 is CAIRDSYQETQYF. The CDR3 DNA sequence: TGTGCCATTCGGGACTCTTACCAAGAGACCCAGTACTTC.